This T cell receptor (beta chain) is drawn from a study of cytomegalovirus exposure and HLA in healthy donors. The primer mix had 60 Vbeta and 13 Jbeta primers. The method was immunoSEQ multiplex PCR; TCRdb's version includes in-frame clones alone and lacks a portion of them. In the table there are 110,000 to 150,000 clones, 70% to 80% of which are singletons. For this clone: Its target is unknown.

Findings and limits, study-wide: Association of 16,951 TCR beta sequences with HLA alleles was found at 0.05 false discovery rate in a later analysis.

V was cut by 0 bases and J by 4 bases, with 7 bases left in between. Germline-derived CDR1 and CDR2 are SGDLS and YYNGEE. The CDR3 loop spans 13 amino acids. This receptor was obtained from a male donor in good health and CMV-seronegative. The V call is TRBV9, the J call TRBJ2-5; possible D gene TRBD2, 5 bases. Sample: PBMCs. This CDR3 reads CASSVEAGETQYF. The DNA for the CDR3 is TGTGCCAGCAGCGTAGAGGCGGGAGAGACCCAGTACTTC.